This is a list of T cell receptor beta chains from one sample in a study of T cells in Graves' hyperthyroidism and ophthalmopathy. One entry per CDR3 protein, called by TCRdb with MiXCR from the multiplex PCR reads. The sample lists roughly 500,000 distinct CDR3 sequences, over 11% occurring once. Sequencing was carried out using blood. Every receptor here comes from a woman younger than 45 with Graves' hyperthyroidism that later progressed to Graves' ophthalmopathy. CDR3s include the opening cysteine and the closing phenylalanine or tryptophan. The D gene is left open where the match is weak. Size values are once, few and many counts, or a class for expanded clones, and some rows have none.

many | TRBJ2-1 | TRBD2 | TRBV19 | TGTGCCAGTAGTGTTGTTGGCGGGAGCTCCTACAATGAGCAGTTCTTC | CASSVVGGSSYNEQFF
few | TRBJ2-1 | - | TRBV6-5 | TGTGCCAGCAGTTACAATTCCTTCTCCAATGAGCAGTTCTTC | CASSYNSFSNEQFF
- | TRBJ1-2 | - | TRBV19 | TGTGCCAGTAGCCCCGGGATTGCCTCTTATGGCTACACCTTC | CASSPGIASYGYTF
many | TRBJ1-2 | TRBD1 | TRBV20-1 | TGCAGTGCTCGGACAGGAGGTTATGGCTACACCTTC | CSARTGGYGYTF
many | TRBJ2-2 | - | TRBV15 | TGTGCCACCAGCAGAGACGTAGGTATGGGACGGAAGAACACCGGGGAGCTGTTTTTT | CATSRDVGMGRKNTGELFF
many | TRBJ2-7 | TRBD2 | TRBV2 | TGTGCCAGCAGTCCGACTAGCGGGAGCTACGAGCAGTACTTC | CASSPTSGSYEQYF
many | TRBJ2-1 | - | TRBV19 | TGTGCCAGTAGTGCCGGGACAGCGGGCAGCTCCTACAATGAGCAGTTCTTC | CASSAGTAGSSYNEQFF
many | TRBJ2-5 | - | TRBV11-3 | TGTGCCAGCAGCTTCTTATCCGGACAGACGACGGAGACCCAGTACTTC | CASSFLSGQTTETQYF
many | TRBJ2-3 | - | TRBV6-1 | TGTGCCAGTTTAAGGAGCACAGATACGCAGTATTTT | CASLRSTDTQYF
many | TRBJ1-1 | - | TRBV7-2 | TGTGCCAGCAGCTTCGTCATGAACACTGAAGCTTTCTTT | CASSFVMNTEAFF
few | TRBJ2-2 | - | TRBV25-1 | TGTGCCAGTAGTTCCCGGACGGCGAACACCGGGGAGCTGTTTTTT | CASSSRTANTGELFF
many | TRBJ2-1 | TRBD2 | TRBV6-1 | TGTGCCAGCAGGCCTGGACTAGCGGGGGGCAATGAGCAGTTCTTC | CASRPGLAGGNEQFF
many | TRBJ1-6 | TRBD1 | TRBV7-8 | TGTGCCAGCAGCTCTCACAGGGGTACTTCACCCCTCCACTTT | CASSSHRGTSPLHF
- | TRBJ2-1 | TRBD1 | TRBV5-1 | TGCGCCAGCAGCGCACAGGGGGGCTCCTACAATGAGCAGTTCTTC | CASSAQGGSYNEQFF